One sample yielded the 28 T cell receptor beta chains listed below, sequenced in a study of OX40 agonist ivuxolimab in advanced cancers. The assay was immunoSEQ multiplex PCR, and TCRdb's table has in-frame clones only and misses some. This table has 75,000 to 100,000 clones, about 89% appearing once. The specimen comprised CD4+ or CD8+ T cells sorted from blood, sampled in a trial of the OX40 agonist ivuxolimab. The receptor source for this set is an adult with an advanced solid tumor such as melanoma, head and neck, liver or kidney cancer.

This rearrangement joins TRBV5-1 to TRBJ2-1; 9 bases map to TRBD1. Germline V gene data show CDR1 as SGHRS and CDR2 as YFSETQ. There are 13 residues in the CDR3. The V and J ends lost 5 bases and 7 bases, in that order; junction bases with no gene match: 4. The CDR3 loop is CASRFGQGNEQFF. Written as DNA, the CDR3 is TGCGCCAGCAGGTTTGGACAGGGGAATGAGCAGTTCTTC.

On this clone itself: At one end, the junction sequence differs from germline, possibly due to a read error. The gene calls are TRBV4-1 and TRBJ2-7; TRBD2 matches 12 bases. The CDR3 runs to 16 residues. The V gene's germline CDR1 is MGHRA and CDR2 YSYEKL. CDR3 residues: CASRQDRLAGGYEQYF. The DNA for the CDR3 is TGCGCCAGCAGACAAGATCGCCTAGCGGGAGGGTACGAGCAGTACTTC.

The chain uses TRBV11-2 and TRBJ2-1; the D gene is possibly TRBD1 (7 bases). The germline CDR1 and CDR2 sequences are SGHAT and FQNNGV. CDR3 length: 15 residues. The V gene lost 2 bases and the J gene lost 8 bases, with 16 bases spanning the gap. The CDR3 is CASSLNRGGLDEQFF. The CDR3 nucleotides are TGTGCCAGCAGCTTAAACAGGGGAGGTTTGGATGAGCAGTTCTTC.

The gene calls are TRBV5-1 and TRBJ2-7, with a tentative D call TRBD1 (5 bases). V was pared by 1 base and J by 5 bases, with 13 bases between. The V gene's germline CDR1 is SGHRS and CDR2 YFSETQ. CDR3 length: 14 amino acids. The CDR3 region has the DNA TGCGCCAGCAGCTTGATAGGGGCCGCGGACGAGCAGTACTTC. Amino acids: CASSLIGAADEQYF.

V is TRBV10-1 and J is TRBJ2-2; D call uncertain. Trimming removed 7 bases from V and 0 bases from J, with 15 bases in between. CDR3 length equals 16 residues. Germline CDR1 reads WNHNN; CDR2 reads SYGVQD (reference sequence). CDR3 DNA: TGCGCCAGCAATAGTGGTGCAGGATCGAACACCGGGGAGCTGTTTTTT. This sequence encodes CASNSGAGSNTGELFF.

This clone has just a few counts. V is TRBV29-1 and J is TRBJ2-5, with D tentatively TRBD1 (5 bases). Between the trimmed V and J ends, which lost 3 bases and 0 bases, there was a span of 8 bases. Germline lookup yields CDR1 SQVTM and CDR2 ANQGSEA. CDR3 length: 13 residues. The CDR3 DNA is TGCAGCGTTGAGGACACCAACCAAGAGACCCAGTACTTC. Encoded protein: CSVEDTNQETQYF.

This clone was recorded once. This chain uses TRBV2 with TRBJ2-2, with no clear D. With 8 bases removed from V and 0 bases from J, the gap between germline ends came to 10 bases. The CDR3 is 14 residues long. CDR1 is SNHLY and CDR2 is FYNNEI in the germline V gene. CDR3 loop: CASRIGTNTGELFF. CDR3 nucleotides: TGTGCCAGCCGGATTGGGACGAACACCGGGGAGCTGTTTTTT. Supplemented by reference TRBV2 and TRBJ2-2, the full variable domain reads EPEVTQTPSHQVTQMGQEVILRCVPISNHLYFYWYRQILGQKVEFLVSFYNNEISEKSEIFDDQFSVERPDGSNFTLKIRSTKLEDSAMYFCASRIGTNTGELFFGEGSRLTVL.

The CDR3 spells CASRGTGNQPQHF. CDR3 sequence (DNA): TGTGCCAGCAGGGGGACGGGGAATCAGCCCCAGCATTTT. The chain joins TRBV7-2 to TRBJ1-5; a possible D gene is TRBD1 (5 bases). Germline V CDR1 and CDR2: SGHTA, FQGNSA. V was cut by 6 bases and J by 4 bases, with 10 bases left in between. This CDR3 has 13 residues.

The DNA for the CDR3 is TGTGCCAGCAGTTCCGGGACAGGGGGTGGTTACGAGCAGTACTTC. It codes for CASSSGTGGGYEQYF. The chain employs TRBV5-6 and TRBJ2-7, with TRBD1 identical over 11 bases. The trim removed 5 bases at V and 4 bases at J, leaving 8 bases unmatched. Germline CDR1 and CDR2: SGHDT and YYEEEE. CDR3 length: 15 amino acids.

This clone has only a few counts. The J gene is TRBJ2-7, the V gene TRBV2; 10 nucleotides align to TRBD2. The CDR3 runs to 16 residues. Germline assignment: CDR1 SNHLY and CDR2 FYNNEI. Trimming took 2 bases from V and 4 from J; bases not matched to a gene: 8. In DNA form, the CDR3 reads TGTGCCAGCAGTGAAAGGGAAGCGGGAGGGTTTTACGAGCAGTACTTC. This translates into CASSEREAGGFYEQYF.

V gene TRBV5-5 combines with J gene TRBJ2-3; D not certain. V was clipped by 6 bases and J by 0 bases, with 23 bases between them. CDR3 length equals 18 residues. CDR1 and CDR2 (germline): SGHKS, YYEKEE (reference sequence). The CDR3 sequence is CASTSLTSWTHSTDTQYF. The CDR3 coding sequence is TGTGCCAGCACCTCTTTAACTTCCTGGACCCATAGCACAGATACGCAGTATTTT.

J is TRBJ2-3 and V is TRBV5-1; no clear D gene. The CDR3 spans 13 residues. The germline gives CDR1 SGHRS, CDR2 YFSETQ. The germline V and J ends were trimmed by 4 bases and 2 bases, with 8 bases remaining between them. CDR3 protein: CASSPFITDTQYF. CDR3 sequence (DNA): TGCGCCAGCAGCCCCTTTATCACAGATACGCAGTATTTT.

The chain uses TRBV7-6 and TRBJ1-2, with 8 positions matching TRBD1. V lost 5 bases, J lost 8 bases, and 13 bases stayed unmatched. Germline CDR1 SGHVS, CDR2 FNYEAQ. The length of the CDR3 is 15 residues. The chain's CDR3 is CASSHPGQGFGGYTF. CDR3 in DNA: TGTGCCAGCAGCCACCCCGGACAGGGCTTCGGCGGCTACACCTTC.

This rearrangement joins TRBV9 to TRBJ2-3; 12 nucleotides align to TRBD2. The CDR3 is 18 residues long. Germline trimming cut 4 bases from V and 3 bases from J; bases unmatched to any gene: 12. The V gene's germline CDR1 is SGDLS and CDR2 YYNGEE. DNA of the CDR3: TGTGCCAGCAGCACCCTAGCGGGAGGGCCCTCTTTGACAGATACGCAGTATTTT. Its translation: CASSTLAGGPSLTDTQYF. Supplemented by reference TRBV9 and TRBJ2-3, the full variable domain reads DSGVTQTPKHLITATGQRVTLRCSPRSGDLSVYWYQQSLDQGLQFLIQYYNGEERAKGNILERFSAQQFPDLHSELNLSSLELGDSALYFCASSTLAGGPSLTDTQYFGPGTRLTVL.

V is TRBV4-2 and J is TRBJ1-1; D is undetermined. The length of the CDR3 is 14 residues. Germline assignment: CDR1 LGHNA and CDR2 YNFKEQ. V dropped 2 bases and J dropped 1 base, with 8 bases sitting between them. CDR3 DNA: TGTGCCAGCAGCCAATCAGGAACGAACACTGAAGCTTTCTTT. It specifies CASSQSGTNTEAFF.

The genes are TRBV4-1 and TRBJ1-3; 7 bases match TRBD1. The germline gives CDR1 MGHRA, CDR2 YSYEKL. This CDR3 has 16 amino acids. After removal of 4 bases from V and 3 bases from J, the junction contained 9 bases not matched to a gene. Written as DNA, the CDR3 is TGCGCCAGCAGCCGAAACAGGGGTGGAAGTGGAAACACCATATATTTT. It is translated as CASSRNRGGSGNTIYF.

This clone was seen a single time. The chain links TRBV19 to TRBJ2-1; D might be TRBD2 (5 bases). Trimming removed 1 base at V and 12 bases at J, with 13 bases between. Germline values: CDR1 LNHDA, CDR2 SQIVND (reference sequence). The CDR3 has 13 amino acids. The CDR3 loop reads CASSIVTDGGQFF. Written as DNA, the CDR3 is TGTGCCAGTAGTATAGTCACCGACGGAGGGCAGTTCTTC.

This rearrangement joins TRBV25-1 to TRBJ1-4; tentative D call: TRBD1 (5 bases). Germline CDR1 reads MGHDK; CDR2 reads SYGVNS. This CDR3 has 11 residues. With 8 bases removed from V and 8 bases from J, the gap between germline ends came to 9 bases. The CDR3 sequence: CASQKGEKLFF. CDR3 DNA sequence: TGTGCCAGCCAGAAGGGGGAAAAACTGTTTTTT.

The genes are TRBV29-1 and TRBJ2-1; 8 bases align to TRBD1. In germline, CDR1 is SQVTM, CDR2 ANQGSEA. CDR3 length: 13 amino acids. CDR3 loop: CRTGQDSYNEQFF. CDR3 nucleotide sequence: TGCAGAACGGGACAGGACTCCTACAATGAGCAGTTCTTC.

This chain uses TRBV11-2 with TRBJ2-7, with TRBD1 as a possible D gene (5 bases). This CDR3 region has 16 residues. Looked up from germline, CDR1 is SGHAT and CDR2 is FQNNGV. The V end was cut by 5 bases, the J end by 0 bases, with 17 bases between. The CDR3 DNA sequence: TGTGCCAGCAGCCTAGGTGTAGGCAGGGCCTCCTACGAGCAGTACTTC. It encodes CASSLGVGRASYEQYF.

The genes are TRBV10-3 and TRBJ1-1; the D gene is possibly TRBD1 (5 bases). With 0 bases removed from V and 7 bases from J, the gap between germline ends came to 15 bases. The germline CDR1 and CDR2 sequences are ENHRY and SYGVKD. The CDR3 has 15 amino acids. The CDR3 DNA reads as TGTGCCATCAGTGAGTCGATTGGGGGGTCCGATGAAGCTTTCTTT. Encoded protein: CAISESIGGSDEAFF.

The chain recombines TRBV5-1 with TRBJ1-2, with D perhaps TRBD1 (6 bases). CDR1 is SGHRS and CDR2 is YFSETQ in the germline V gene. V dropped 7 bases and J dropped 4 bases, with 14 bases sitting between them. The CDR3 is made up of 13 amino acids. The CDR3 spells CASGTGMSYGYTF. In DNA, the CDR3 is TGCGCCAGCGGCACAGGGATGTCCTATGGCTACACCTTC.

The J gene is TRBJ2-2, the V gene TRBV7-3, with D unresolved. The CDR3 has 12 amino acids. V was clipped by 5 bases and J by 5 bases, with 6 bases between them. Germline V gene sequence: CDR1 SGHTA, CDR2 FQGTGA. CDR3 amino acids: CASSPLTGELFF. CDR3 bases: TGTGCCAGCAGCCCCTTAACCGGGGAGCTGTTTTTT.

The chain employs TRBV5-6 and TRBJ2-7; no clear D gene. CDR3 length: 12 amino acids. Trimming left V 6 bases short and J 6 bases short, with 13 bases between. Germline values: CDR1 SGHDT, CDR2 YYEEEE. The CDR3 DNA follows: TGTGCCAGCATAGGTGGGCCTGGCGAGCAGTACTTC. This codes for CASIGGPGEQYF.

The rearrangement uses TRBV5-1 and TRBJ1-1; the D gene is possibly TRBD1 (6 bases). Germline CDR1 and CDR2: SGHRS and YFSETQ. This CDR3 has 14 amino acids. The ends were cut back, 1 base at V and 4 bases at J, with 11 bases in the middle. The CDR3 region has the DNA TGCGCCAGCAGCTTGACCGGGGGGGCCACTGAAGCTTTCTTT. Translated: CASSLTGGATEAFF. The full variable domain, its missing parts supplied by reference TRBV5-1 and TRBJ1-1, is KAGVTQTPRYLIKTRGQQVTLSCSPISGHRSVSWYQQTPGQGLQFLFEYFSETQRNKGNFPGRFSGRQFSNSRSEMNVSTLELGDSALYLCASSLTGGATEAFFGQGTRLTVV.

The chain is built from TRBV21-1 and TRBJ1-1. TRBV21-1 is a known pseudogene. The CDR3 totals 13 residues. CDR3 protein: CASSKMREFRAFF. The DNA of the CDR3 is TGTGCCAGCAGCAAAATGCGGGAATTCCGAGCTTTCTTT.

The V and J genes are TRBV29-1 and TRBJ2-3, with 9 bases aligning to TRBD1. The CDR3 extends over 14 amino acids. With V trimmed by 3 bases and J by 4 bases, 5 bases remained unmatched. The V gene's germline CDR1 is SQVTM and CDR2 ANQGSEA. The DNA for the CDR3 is TGCAGCGTTGAGCTGGGACAGGGTCCAGATACGCAGTATTTT. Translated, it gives CSVELGQGPDTQYF.

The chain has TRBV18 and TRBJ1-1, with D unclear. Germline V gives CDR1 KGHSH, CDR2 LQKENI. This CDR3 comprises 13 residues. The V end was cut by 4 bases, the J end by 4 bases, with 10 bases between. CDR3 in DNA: TGTGCCAGCTCACGAGGGAGTCCCACTGAAGCTTTCTTT. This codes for CASSRGSPTEAFF.